A single sample is the source of the 20 T cell receptor beta chains below, sequenced in a study of early T cells in non-severe SARS-CoV-2 infection. TCRdb re-called the 5' RACE reads through MiXCR, storing one row per CDR3 protein. This table has more than 90,000 distinct CDR3 sequences, about 11% appearing once. Sequenced: whole blood. The receptors originated from an adult who was a healthcare worker with PCR-confirmed SARS-CoV-2 infection or an uninfected control (not recorded which).

This clonotype has just a few counts. V and J are TRBV20-1 and TRBJ1-5, with D tentatively TRBD1 (6 bases). The V and J ends lost 2 bases and 0 bases respectively, with 23 bases between them. CDR3 size: 19 residues. CDR1 is DFQATT, CDR2 SNEGSKA, per germline (reference sequence). CDR3 region: CSARQPGQFRTFSNQPQHF. The CDR3 bases are TGCAGTGCTAGACAGCCTGGACAGTTTAGAACCTTTAGCAATCAGCCCCAGCATTTT.

J is TRBJ1-1 and V is TRBV6-6, with 7 bases that match TRBD1. The CDR3 length is 15 residues. Losses at the gene ends were 0 bases for V and 4 bases for J; bases not matched to a gene: 5. The germline CDR1 and CDR2 sequences are MNHNY and SVGAGI (reference sequence). CDR3 bases: TGTGCCAGCAGTTACTCAACAGGGGATGGCACTGAAGCTTTCTTT. It is translated as CASSYSTGDGTEAFF.

This chain links TRBV5-4 with TRBJ2-7; 8 nucleotides align to TRBD1. The CDR3 runs to 15 residues. V shed 4 bases, J shed 2 bases, and the junction held 8 bases outside the gene matches. The V gene's germline CDR1 is SGHNT and CDR2 YYREEE (reference sequence). CDR3 region: CASSTRQGTPYEQYF. CDR3 nucleotide sequence: TGTGCCAGCAGCACCCGACAGGGGACCCCCTACGAGCAGTACTTC.

This clonotype was picked up many times. The rearrangement uses TRBV12-3 or TRBV12-4 and TRBJ1-1, with TRBD1 identical over 8 bases. The J segment lost 5 bases and the V segment lost 4 bases, leaving 9 bases of the junction unmatched. CDR3 size: 15 residues. The CDR3: CASSSQGARSTEAFF. In nucleotides, the CDR3 is TGTGCCAGCAGTTCCCAGGGGGCGCGATCGACTGAAGCTTTCTTT.

The chain carries TRBV18 and TRBJ2-3, with D unresolved. The germline V and J ends were trimmed by 3 bases and 4 bases, with 11 bases remaining between them. The CDR3 contains 14 residues. CDR1 is KGHSH, CDR2 LQKENI, per germline. The CDR3 DNA sequence: TGTGCCAGCTCACCGATGGAAGGAGCAGATACGCAGTATTTT. This translates into CASSPMEGADTQYF. The full variable domain, rest sourced from reference TRBV18 and TRBJ2-3, is NAGVMQNPRHLVRRRGQEARLRCSPMKGHSHVYWYRQLPEEGLKFMVYLQKENIIDESGMPKERFSAEFPKEGPSILRIQQVVRGDSAAYFCASSPMEGADTQYFGPGTRLTVL.

This clonotype has ten or more counts. CDR3 sequence: CASSVTPSGNTEAFF. DNA of the CDR3: TGCGCCAGCAGCGTGACCCCTTCCGGGAACACTGAAGCTTTCTTT. This chain joins TRBV5-1 and TRBJ1-1; D is unclear. This CDR3 has 15 amino acids. V shed 4 bases and J shed 1 base, with 14 bases lying between them. From germline, CDR1 is SGHRS and CDR2 YFSETQ.

This clonotype was observed at least ten times. The V gene is TRBV4-2, the J gene TRBJ2-1; weak D call: TRBD2 (5 bases). CDR1 is LGHNA, CDR2 YNFKEQ, per germline. V was cut by 4 bases and J by 6 bases, with 10 bases left in between. This CDR3 is built from 13 residues. In DNA, the CDR3 is TGTGCCAGCAGCCCGCGGGCATCCAATGAGCAGTTCTTC. It codes for CASSPRASNEQFF.

The sample holds a few counts of this clonotype. J is TRBJ2-7 and V is TRBV11-1; D assignment may be TRBD1 or TRBD2 (5 bases each). The CDR3 spans 13 residues. V dropped 5 bases and J dropped 3 bases, with 11 bases sitting between them. Germline loops: CDR1 SGHAT, CDR2 FQDESV (reference sequence). In nucleotides, the CDR3 is TGTGCCAGCAGCCCGGGACGGATCTACGAGCAGTACTTC. Its protein product is CASSPGRIYEQYF.

This clonotype was seen repeatedly, ten times or more. The chain joins TRBV28 to TRBJ2-5, with 14 positions matching TRBD2. J lost 5 bases, V lost 2 bases, and 7 bases had no gene match. Germline assignment: CDR1 MDHEN and CDR2 SYDVKM. The CDR3 is 17 residues long. The CDR3, as DNA: TGTGCCAGCAGTTTACAGGAAGGGACTAGCGGGAGTGAGACCCAGTACTTC. It yields the protein CASSLQEGTSGSETQYF.

A few counts support this clonotype. The chain employs TRBV29-1 and TRBJ2-7; a weak D match, TRBD1 (5 bases). Germline V gene data show CDR1 as SQVTM and CDR2 as ANQGSEA. Trimming shortened V by 3 bases and J by 2 bases, and 11 bases separated the two germline ends. The CDR3 has 13 amino acids. CDR3 amino acids: CSVDPRATYEQYF. The CDR3 DNA sequence: TGCAGCGTTGACCCCAGGGCTACCTACGAGCAGTACTTC.

This chain joins TRBV20-1 and TRBJ1-5, with TRBD1 as a possible D gene (5 bases). Germline V lookup: CDR1 DFQATT, CDR2 SNEGSKA (reference sequence). Trimming cost V 3 bases and J 0 bases, with 9 bases left between them. The CDR3 is made up of 14 amino acids. CDR3 DNA sequence: TGCAGTGCTAGGGGACTTATTAGCAATCAGCCCCAGCATTTT. Translated, it gives CSARGLISNQPQHF.

This clonotype was detected ten times or more. The chain employs TRBV7-2 and TRBJ1-1; 7 nucleotides align to TRBD1. The CDR3 has 15 amino acids. With V trimmed by 5 bases and J by 2 bases, 8 bases remained unmatched. Germline V gene data show CDR1 as SGHTA and CDR2 as FQGNSA. The CDR3 reads CASSAGTVINTEAFF. The CDR3 coding sequence is TGTGCCAGCAGCGCCGGGACAGTTATAAACACTGAAGCTTTCTTT.

This clonotype occurred many times. The gene calls are TRBV5-4 and TRBJ2-1; TRBD1 agrees at 9 bases. Germline CDR1 SGHNT, CDR2 YYREEE (reference sequence). The trim removed 1 base at V and 4 bases at J, leaving 6 bases unmatched. The CDR3 totals 16 residues. The CDR3 bases are TGTGCCAGCAGCTTGTCGGGGACAGGGATATACAATGAGCAGTTCTTC. The encoded protein is CASSLSGTGIYNEQFF.

The chain recombines TRBV4-1 with TRBJ1-5; no definite D call. Trimming removed 1 base at V and 7 bases at J, with 8 bases between. From germline, CDR1 is MGHRA and CDR2 YSYEKL. The CDR3 loop spans 13 amino acids. CDR3 amino acids: CASSQGGFQPQHF. The CDR3 DNA is TGCGCCAGCAGCCAAGGCGGATTCCAGCCCCAGCATTTT.

The chain links TRBV29-1 to TRBJ2-1; D is ambiguous. Germline CDR1 is SQVTM and CDR2 is ANQGSEA. This CDR3 comprises 12 residues. Trimming took 3 bases from V and 4 from J, leaving 7 bases between them. The CDR3 nucleotides are TGCAGCGTTGACGGTCAGTACAATGAGCAGTTCTTC. Protein: CSVDGQYNEQFF.

V usage is TRBV20-1 and J usage is TRBJ2-1, with D perhaps given as TRBD1 or TRBD2 (5 bases each). The CDR3 contains 15 residues. Germline CDR1 is DFQATT and CDR2 is SNEGSKA (reference sequence). The V end was cut by 1 base, the J end by 2 bases, with 12 bases between. DNA for the CDR3: TGCAGTGCTAGAGTTTCGGGGCCTCCCTACAATGAGCAGTTCTTC. This sequence encodes CSARVSGPPYNEQFF.

This clonotype was seen ten or more times. This chain links TRBV6-2 or TRBV6-3 with TRBJ1-1; unclear D gene. Germline CDR1 is MNHEY and CDR2 is SVGEGT. V lost 0 bases and J 7 bases, leaving 15 bases between the germline ends. This CDR3 is built from 15 residues. The CDR3 is CASSYSVVGSGEAFF. CDR3 nucleotides: TGTGCCAGCAGTTACTCCGTCGTTGGCAGTGGTGAAGCTTTCTTT.

This clonotype was observed many times. The CDR3 DNA follows: TGTGCCAGCAGCCAATCTTATTTGACTCCGAAGGCCGGCGGTGAAGGCTACACCTTC. This sequence encodes CASSQSYLTPKAGGEGYTF. The chain is built from TRBV3-1 and TRBJ1-2; D call uncertain. The germline V gene has CDR1 LGHDT and CDR2 YNNKEL (reference sequence). This CDR3 comprises 19 residues. V was pared by 2 bases and J by 8 bases, with 30 bases between.

This clonotype came up a few times. The chain carries TRBV12-3 or TRBV12-4 and TRBJ2-5; 10 bases are a match to TRBD2. The CDR3 extends over 16 amino acids. V shed 3 bases, J shed 2 bases, and the junction held 6 bases outside the gene matches. The CDR3 here is CASSFRLAGRQETQYF. CDR3 nucleotide sequence: TGTGCCAGCAGTTTCCGACTAGCGGGTAGACAAGAGACCCAGTACTTC.

This clonotype was seen many times. This sequence joins TRBV9 and TRBJ2-2, with D possibly being TRBD2 (6 bases). Germline loops: CDR1 SGDLS, CDR2 YYNGEE. V lost 2 bases and J lost 1, with 6 bases in between. This CDR3 comprises 14 residues. This CDR3 reads CASSVGGNTGELFF. The DNA of the CDR3 is TGTGCCAGCAGCGTGGGAGGGAACACCGGGGAGCTGTTTTTT.